These 25 T cell receptor beta chains were sequenced from one sample in a study of T cell responses to AZD1222 COVID-19 vaccine. Measured with immunoSEQ multiplex PCR; TCRdb has only the in-frame clones, and not every one. The sample consists of under 150,000 clones, about 93% of them appearing once. Material: peripheral blood, obtained on day 0 of AZD1222 vaccination. The receptors come from an adult in good health.

The chain carries TRBV5-1 and TRBJ2-7; TRBD1 matches 9 bases. J gave up 6 bases and V 0 bases, and 10 bases lay outside the gene matches. The CDR3 covers 16 residues. The V gene's germline CDR1 is SGHRS and CDR2 YFSETQ. CDR3 in amino acids: CASSLASTGGAIEQYF. In nucleotides, the CDR3 is TGCGCCAGCAGCTTGGCTTCAACAGGGGGCGCGATCGAGCAGTACTTC.

The gene calls are TRBV27 and TRBJ1-1, with D tentatively TRBD1 (5 bases). Germline CDR1 MNHEY, CDR2 SMNVEV (reference sequence). V was shortened by 2 bases and J by 3 bases, with 16 bases between the two germline ends. CDR3 size: 16 residues. This CDR3 reads CASSLNAGPSDTEAFF. CDR3 DNA: TGTGCCAGCAGTTTAAACGCGGGGCCATCGGACACTGAAGCTTTCTTT.

This clone was detected only once. The V call is TRBV27, the J call TRBJ1-4; 10 positions agree with TRBD1. Germline V lookup: CDR1 MNHEY, CDR2 SMNVEV (reference sequence). J was trimmed by 5 bases and V by 7 bases; bases with no gene match: 19. The CDR3 runs 19 residues. The DNA of the CDR3 is TGTGCCAGCACCAGACGTCTGGGACAGGGGCTGGGTCTAAATGAAAAACTGTTTTTT. Translation gives CASTRRLGQGLGLNEKLFF.

The rearrangement uses TRBV12-5 and TRBJ1-1; a weak D match, TRBD1 (6 bases). Trimming removed 6 bases from V and 4 bases from J, with 18 bases in between. The CDR3 runs to 15 residues. Germline V gives CDR1 LGHNT, CDR2 FRNRAP. CDR3 sequence (DNA): TGTGCTAGTGGGTTAATTACAGGGTGGGGCACTGAAGCTTTCTTT. This codes for CASGLITGWGTEAFF.

The count of this clone is one. This chain uses TRBV11-1 with TRBJ1-3; the match to TRBD1 covers 7 bases. The junction had 3 bases not matched to a gene; V was cut back by 5 bases and J by 2 bases. This CDR3 contains 14 residues. Germline V CDR1 and CDR2: SGHAT, FQDESV (reference sequence). The CDR3 nucleotides are TGTGCCAGCAGCCGGACAGGCCCTGGAAACACCATATATTTT. Amino acids: CASSRTGPGNTIYF.

This clone was seen a single time. This chain joins TRBV11-2 and TRBJ2-5, with D possibly matching TRBD2 (6 bases). The CDR3 sequence is 15 residues long. Trimming stripped 5 bases from V and 4 bases from J, with 17 bases between. Germline loops: CDR1 SGHAT, CDR2 FQNNGV. DNA for the CDR3: TGTGCCAGCAGCCTGCTTACTTTGGGGGGAGAGACCCAGTACTTC. This encodes CASSLLTLGGETQYF.

The rearrangement links TRBV6-2 or TRBV6-3 to TRBJ2-3, with 9 bases aligning to TRBD2. CDR1 is MNHEY, CDR2 SVGEGT, per germline. CDR3 length equals 16 residues. V shed 5 bases and J 3 bases; nucleotides not matched to a gene: 9. The CDR3 region has the DNA TGTGCCAGCAGTGGTAGGCGGGGGGGCCTAACAGATACGCAGTATTTT. Translation gives CASSGRRGGLTDTQYF.

The V gene is TRBV5-1, the J gene TRBJ1-1; D remains ambiguous. The CDR3 contains 14 residues. With 5 bases removed from V and 0 bases from J, the gap between germline ends came to 11 bases. Germline V gene sequence: CDR1 SGHRS, CDR2 YFSETQ. The CDR3 coding sequence is TGCGCCAGCAGGAGTCCGGGGATGAACACTGAAGCTTTCTTT. Amino acid sequence: CASRSPGMNTEAFF.

The chain couples TRBV6-6 to TRBJ2-1; D is unresolved. Between the trimmed V and J ends, which lost 6 bases and 4 bases, there was a span of 10 bases. The CDR3 runs 13 residues. CDR1 and CDR2 (germline): MNHNY, SVGAGI (reference sequence). CDR3: CASRRDIYNEQFF. Written as DNA, the CDR3 is TGTGCCAGCAGGCGCGACATATACAATGAGCAGTTCTTC.

The chain links TRBV4-1 to TRBJ2-1; TRBD1 matches 7 bases. CDR3 length: 15 amino acids. Trimming removed 7 bases from V and 2 bases from J; junction bases left unmatched: 8. Per germline, CDR1 MGHRA and CDR2 YSYEKL. CDR3 DNA sequence: TGCGCCAGCATCCCTAGACAGGGAACCTACAATGAGCAGTTCTTC. Residues: CASIPRQGTYNEQFF.

The V and J genes are TRBV7-9 and TRBJ1-2; D may be TRBD1 (5 bases). V was pared by 1 base and J by 3 bases, with 9 bases between. The CDR3 extends over 14 amino acids. Germline V lookup: CDR1 SEHNR, CDR2 FQNEAQ (reference sequence). The chain's CDR3 is CASSLVRDDYGYTF. The CDR3 nucleotides read TGTGCCAGCAGCTTAGTCAGGGATGACTATGGCTACACCTTC. Supplemented by reference TRBV7-9 and TRBJ1-2, the full variable domain reads DTGVSQNPRHKITKRGQNVTFRCDPISEHNRLYWYRQTLGQGPEFLTYFQNEAQLEKSRLLSDRFSAERPKGSFSTLEIQRTEQGDSAMYLCASSLVRDDYGYTFGSGTRLTVV.

The genes are TRBV4-1 and TRBJ2-1; TRBD1 might be the D (5 bases). CDR3 size: 17 residues. V was clipped by 3 bases and J by 4 bases, with 19 bases between them. CDR1 is MGHRA and CDR2 is YSYEKL in the germline V gene. CDR3 sequence: CASSQIKGLGLYNEQFF. CDR3 DNA: TGCGCCAGCAGCCAGATAAAGGGGCTTGGGCTGTACAATGAGCAGTTCTTC.

This chain connects TRBV6-5 to TRBJ1-2; D might be TRBD1 (5 bases). Trimming took off 7 bases at V and 8 bases at J, with 14 bases between the two ends. Germline values: CDR1 MNHEY, CDR2 SVGAGI. The CDR3 spans 12 residues. CDR3 protein: CASTPGGVGYTF. The CDR3, as DNA: TGTGCCAGCACCCCGGGGGGGGTCGGCTACACCTTC.

J is TRBJ2-7 and V is TRBV6-6; 11 bases align to TRBD1. Germline V lookup: CDR1 MNHNY, CDR2 SVGAGI (reference sequence). This CDR3 is built from 14 residues. The V gene end was trimmed by 6 bases and the J gene end by 3 bases; junction bases not matched to a gene: 4. DNA for the CDR3: TGTGCCAGCAGACGGACAGGGGGCGACTACGAGCAGTACTTC. Translated, it gives CASRRTGGDYEQYF.

V usage is TRBV27 and J usage is TRBJ1-6; possibly TRBD1 for D (6 bases). The germline gives CDR1 MNHEY, CDR2 SMNVEV (reference sequence). The CDR3 consists of 16 residues. V was clipped by 5 bases and J by 0 bases, with 11 bases between them. CDR3 sequence (DNA): TGTGCCAGCAGTCTGACAGGTTTCTCCTATAATTCACCCCTCCACTTT. This gives the protein CASSLTGFSYNSPLHF.

The V gene is TRBV9, the J gene TRBJ1-2, with D possibly being TRBD1 (5 bases). The CDR3 contains 16 residues. Per the germline V gene, CDR1 is SGDLS and CDR2 is YYNGEE. The V end lost 5 bases, the J end lost 6 bases, and 23 bases lay between the germline ends. The CDR3 is CASSSYSTGGFDGYTF. Here the CDR3 DNA reads TGTGCCAGCAGTAGCTATTCCACGGGGGGGTTCGATGGCTACACCTTC.

This chain connects TRBV4-1 to TRBJ1-1; no clear D. The CDR3 runs 15 residues. Trimming took 1 base from V and 0 from J, leaving 9 bases between them. Germline V gives CDR1 MGHRA, CDR2 YSYEKL. For the CDR3, the DNA is TGCGCCAGCAGCCAAGTCGGAGGGATGAACACTGAAGCTTTCTTT. Translating gives CASSQVGGMNTEAFF.

The CDR3 nucleotides are TGTGCCAGCAGCCAAGGGGTGGCAGATTTAGCCTACGAGCAGTACTTC. Its protein is CASSQGVADLAYEQYF. V usage is TRBV7-2 and J usage is TRBJ2-7, with D possibly TRBD1 on 5 matching bases. The CDR3 totals 16 residues. Per germline, CDR1 SGHTA and CDR2 FQGNSA. V dropped 5 bases and J dropped 2 bases, with 19 bases sitting between them.

This clone has a single count. The chain is built from TRBV6-2 or TRBV6-3 and TRBJ1-2; tentative D call: TRBD1 (6 bases). Trimming stripped 4 bases from V and 0 bases from J, with 12 bases between. CDR1 and CDR2 (germline): MNHEY, SVGEGT. CDR3 length: 15 amino acids. This chain's CDR3 is CASSWGAVPNYGYTF. CDR3 bases: TGTGCCAGCAGTTGGGGGGCCGTGCCTAACTATGGCTACACCTTC.

V gene TRBV5-1 combines with J gene TRBJ2-7; D gene unclear. The CDR3 has 12 residues. Germline assignment: CDR1 SGHRS and CDR2 YFSETQ. The V gene lost 4 bases and the J gene lost 2 bases, with 7 bases spanning the gap. The CDR3 coding sequence is TGCGCCAGCAGCCCTGGGGCCTACGAGCAGTACTTC. Protein product: CASSPGAYEQYF.

The chain employs TRBV12-5 and TRBJ1-4; tentative D call: TRBD1 (5 bases). Trimming removed 4 bases at V and 11 bases at J, with 26 bases between. The CDR3 is 17 residues long. Germline CDR1 LGHNT, CDR2 FRNRAP. The DNA of the CDR3 is TGTGCTAGTGGTTGGCAAGAAATAGACAGCGAGGAGCGGAAACTGTTTTTT. This gives the protein CASGWQEIDSEERKLFF.

J is TRBJ2-2 and V is TRBV6-6; D is possibly TRBD2 (6 bases). The CDR3 runs to 16 residues. The germline gives CDR1 MNHNY, CDR2 SVGAGI (reference sequence). V lost 2 bases, J lost 5 bases, and 15 bases lay in between. The CDR3 DNA sequence: TGTGCCAGCAGTTACCCCGGGGGTGGCGATACCGGGGAGCTGTTTTTT. Protein product: CASSYPGGGDTGELFF.

The V and J genes are TRBV6-2 or TRBV6-3 and TRBJ1-5; 7 bases agree with TRBD1. From germline, CDR1 is MNHEY and CDR2 SVGEGT. The CDR3 length is 14 residues. With 5 bases clipped from V and 1 base from J, the junction kept 2 bases outside the gene matches. The CDR3 DNA reads TGTGCCAGCAGTCTGGACAGGAGCAATCAGCCCCAGCATTTT. It translates to CASSLDRSNQPQHF.

This rearrangement joins TRBV10-3 to TRBJ2-3, with 9 bases lining up with TRBD2. V lost 3 bases and J lost 4; bases outside the gene matches: 5. CDR3 length equals 15 residues. CDR1 is ENHRY and CDR2 is SYGVKD in the germline V gene. Written as DNA, the CDR3 is TGTGCCATCAGTGAAAGAGCGGGAGGATCAGATACGCAGTATTTT. Translating it yields CAISERAGGSDTQYF.

This clone came up once. This chain uses TRBV19 with TRBJ1-2; a weak D match, TRBD1 (5 bases). With 1 base removed from V and 8 bases from J, the gap between germline ends came to 20 bases. This CDR3 comprises 16 residues. Germline V CDR1 and CDR2: LNHDA, SQIVND (reference sequence). The CDR3 bases are TGTGCCAGTAGTATAGGTGGGGACGGTGCCCGGGGGGGCTACACCTTC. Residues: CASSIGGDGARGGYTF.